Sequencing of this T cell receptor (beta chain) was carried out in a study of beta chain features in type 1 diabetes. Looking at the study overall: In all, some 110 million sorted cells from all samples were analyzed. The study's findings and limits: Unsettled here was the matter of whether HLA type influences TCRB rearrangement. Within patients, naive, central memory and Treg TCRB repertoires seemed more similar than within healthy donors. There were fewer insertions and more deletions at the VDJ junctions of type 1 diabetes patients.

As regards this clone: What it binds is unknown.

Expressed TCRB transcripts were sequenced, since all the RNA that had been isolated was reverse transcribed. Clones were read by immunoSEQ multiplex PCR, and TCRdb kept only the in-frame ones, dropping some. In the table there are about 150,000 clones, roughly 48% of which are singletons. The CDR3 has 14 amino acids. V shed 3 bases and J shed 0 bases, with 6 bases lying between them. Germline CDR1 and CDR2: SGHTA and FQGNSA. The clonotype comes from a man between 18 and 29 years old in good health. Sample: Tregs from blood. The chain recombines TRBV7-2 with TRBJ2-1; D remains ambiguous. CDR3 sequence reads: CASSLAVSYNEQFF. Written as DNA, the CDR3 is TGTGCCAGCAGCTTGGCGGTCTCCTACAATGAGCAGTTCTTC.